One sample yielded the 17 T cell receptor beta chains listed below, sequenced in a study of T cells expressing NK-cell markers (dated by TCRdb to about 2020). The library was generated by 5' RACE. This sample was sequenced with an Illumina HiSeq 2000. TCRdb reprocessed the reads, reporting each CDR3 protein sequence once and no DNA. The table for this sample lists 550,000 to 600,000 distinct CDR3 sequences. Approximately 4% of the sample is taken by the ten largest. The sequencing sample was made of blood T cells: a sorted CD56 or NKG2C T cell subset, CD4+ or CD8+ T cells, or bulk PBMC T cells (not recorded which). The receptors here all came from a man between 18 and 35 years old in good health. Donor details come from another sample of the same person, matched by shared clones.

The chain links TRBV28 to TRBJ2-7; TCRdb's assignment of TRBD2 cannot be checked, as there is no DNA. The CDR3 covers 15 residues. Germline CDR1 and CDR2: MDHEN and SYDVKM. The CDR3: CASMSLAGGPTEQYF.

V usage is TRBV20-1 and J usage is TRBJ2-4; the D gene TCRdb calls, TRBD1, cannot be checked with no DNA. This CDR3 spans 13 amino acids. The germline CDR1 and CDR2 sequences are DFQATT and SNEGSKA (reference sequence). The CDR3 loop reads CSAQTDRKNIQYF.

The rearrangement joins TRBV6-1 to TRBJ2-3; TCRdb designates TRBD2, a call that cannot be tested without DNA. This CDR3 comprises 15 residues. Germline loops: CDR1 MNHNS, CDR2 SASEGT. The CDR3 protein is CASSTIGGDPNTQYF.

The chain joins TRBV11-2 to TRBJ2-1; the D call from TCRdb, TRBD2, cannot be confirmed without DNA. This CDR3 contains 16 residues. Germline-derived CDR1 and CDR2 are SGHAT and FQNNGV. The CDR3 loop reads CASSPWTSPTYNEQFF.

J is TRBJ2-3 and V is TRBV12-3 or TRBV12-4; TCRdb selects TRBD1, and the lack of DNA leaves this call unchecked. CDR3 length: 16 amino acids. The CDR3 loop reads CASSSGQLPSTDTQYF.

This chain uses TRBV11-2 with TRBJ2-3; TCRdb calls TRBD2, which cannot be checked without DNA. There are 16 residues in the CDR3. Germline assignment: CDR1 SGHAT and CDR2 FQNNGV. The CDR3 loop reads CASRGLAGGKSDTQYF.

This chain uses TRBV12-3 or TRBV12-4 with TRBJ2-3. The CDR3 is 15 amino acids. CDR3 amino acids: CASSLPGQFGDTQYF.

V usage is TRBV6-2 or TRBV6-3 and J usage is TRBJ2-7; the TCRdb D gene call, TRBD2, has no DNA to confirm it. The CDR3 consists of 17 residues. Germline-derived CDR1 and CDR2 are MNHEY and SVGEGT. The CDR3 is CASTPLRLAGPNYEQYF.

The CDR3 reads CASSPQVGNEQFF. The V and J genes are TRBV18 and TRBJ2-1. CDR3 length: 13 amino acids. Per the germline V gene, CDR1 is KGHSH and CDR2 is LQKENI.

The chain links TRBV7-9 to TRBJ2-2; TCRdb lists TRBD1, though no DNA is available to test this call. This CDR3 comprises 13 residues. Looked up from germline, CDR1 is SEHNR and CDR2 is FQNEAQ (reference sequence). CDR3: CASSEQGAGELFF.

This chain connects TRBV6-2 or TRBV6-3 to TRBJ1-5. This CDR3 contains 11 residues. CDR1 is MNHEY, CDR2 SVGEGT, per germline. The CDR3 spells CASSRNQPQHF.

The chain couples TRBV6-4 to TRBJ2-1. The CDR3 runs 11 residues. The germline gives CDR1 MRHNA, CDR2 SNTAGT. The CDR3 loop reads CASNKSGEQFF.

CDR3 sequence reads: CASSFGLAGPTETQYF. This chain connects TRBV7-6 to TRBJ2-5; the TCRdb D gene call, TRBD2, has no DNA to confirm it. The CDR3 extends over 16 amino acids. The germline gives CDR1 SGHVS, CDR2 FNYEAQ.

J is TRBJ1-4 and V is TRBV6-1. Looked up from germline, CDR1 is MNHNS and CDR2 is SASEGT. This CDR3 contains 14 residues. The CDR3 here is CASSPRERIEKLFF.

The chain carries TRBV27 and TRBJ2-5; absent DNA, TCRdb's TRBD2 call cannot be checked. The germline V gene encodes CDR1 MNHEY and CDR2 SMNVEV (reference sequence). The CDR3 is made up of 17 amino acids. CDR3 region: CASKPGEGTNHGETQYF.

The genes are TRBV5-1 and TRBJ1-2. CDR3 size: 16 residues. Germline CDR1 and CDR2: SGHRS and YFSETQ. CDR3 sequence: CASSLRGHPESGGYTF.

The chain carries TRBV12-3 or TRBV12-4 and TRBJ2-1; the D call from TCRdb, TRBD2, cannot be confirmed without DNA. This CDR3 spans 15 amino acids. The CDR3 here is CASTLQASRYNEQFF.